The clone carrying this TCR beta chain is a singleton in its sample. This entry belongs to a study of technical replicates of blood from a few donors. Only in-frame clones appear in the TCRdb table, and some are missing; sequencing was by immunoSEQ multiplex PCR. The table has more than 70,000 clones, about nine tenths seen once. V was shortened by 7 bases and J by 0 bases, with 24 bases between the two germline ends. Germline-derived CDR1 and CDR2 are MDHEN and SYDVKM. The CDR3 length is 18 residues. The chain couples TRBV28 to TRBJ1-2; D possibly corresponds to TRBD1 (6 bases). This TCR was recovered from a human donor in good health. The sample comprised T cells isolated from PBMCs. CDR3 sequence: CASNTFGAMDSTNYGYTF. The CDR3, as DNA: TGTGCCAGCAATACTTTCGGAGCGATGGACAGCACTAACTATGGCTACACCTTC.